The 2 T cell receptor beta chains in this list originate from one sample, sequenced in a study of CD8+ T cells in alopecia areata. RNA, once extracted, was reverse transcribed into cDNA for use as the sequencing template. The table came from immunoSEQ multiplex PCR; TCRdb's copy has only in-frame clones and leaves some out. Found here are more than 150,000 clones, about 60% of them singletons; the top ten hold over 10%. Treatment: oral pan-JAK inhibitor, 5-10 mg twice daily. The source material was CD8+ T cells sorted from blood, sampled at week 24, from a patient treated with tofacitinib. Receptors originate from a human donor with alopecia areata.

CDR3 nucleotides: TGTGCCAGCAGTTTGGGAGGGAACACTGAAGCTTTCTTT. Encoded protein: CASSLGGNTEAFF. The chain combines TRBV13 with TRBJ1-1; the D is unclear. The V end was cut by 6 bases, the J end by 1 base, with 9 bases between. CDR3 size: 13 residues. CDR1 PRHDT and CDR2 FYEKMQ come from the germline V gene (reference sequence).

This clone turned up a few times. The J gene is TRBJ2-2, the V gene TRBV11-2, with 12 bases matching TRBD2. With V trimmed by 2 bases and J by 5 bases, 3 bases remained unmatched. There are 16 residues in the CDR3. Germline loops: CDR1 SGHAT, CDR2 FQNNGV. The CDR3 nucleotides read TGTGCCAGCAGCTTACTTGGACTAGCGGGGACCGGGGAGCTGTTTTTT. This codes for CASSLLGLAGTGELFF.